The entry that follows covers one T cell receptor (beta chain) sequence. Its specificity is not known. Germline values: CDR1 SGHTA, CDR2 FQGNSA. With 5 bases removed from V and 2 bases from J, the gap between germline ends came to 6 bases. The CDR3 is 12 amino acids. This entry comes from a study of T cell responses to AZD1222 COVID-19 vaccine. General study points: The peak T cell response came first, and repertoires were sampled only after it. Seropositivity was recorded at baseline in only a handful of AZD1222 recipients.

Method: immunoSEQ multiplex PCR; TCRdb's copy keeps in-frame clones and lacks some. This sample yields 120,000 or so clones, of which roughly 84% are seen a single time; roughly 1.2% belongs to the top ten. Sample: peripheral blood, taken on day 0 of AZD1222 vaccination. The receptor was isolated from an adult in good health. The chain combines TRBV7-2 with TRBJ1-2; perhaps TRBD1 as D (5 bases). CDR3 sequence: CASSRTNYGYTF. The CDR3, as DNA: TGTGCCAGCAGCAGGACAAACTATGGCTACACCTTC.